This record looks at one TCR beta chain sequence and its context. The CDR3 is 15 amino acids. Germline-derived CDR1 and CDR2 are SGHRS and YFSETQ. V trimming: 2 bases; J trimming: 8 bases; junction bases outside the gene matches: 9. Using its own MiXCR run on the 5' RACE reads, TCRdb lists one record per CDR3 protein. The sample holds hundreds of thousands of distinct CDR3 sequences, 21% seen once. The sample originates from a study of identical twins. These data also formed part of another study, on T cells expressing NK-cell markers. This second study says: CD3+CD56+NKG2C+, CD3+CD56+NKG2C- and CD3+CD56-NKG2C+ T cells, once sorted, supplied the TCR beta repertoires.

Sequenced: PBMCs. The J gene is TRBJ2-1, the V gene TRBV5-1, with 8 bases fitting TRBD2. The clonotype was recovered from a woman between 18 and 29 years old in good health. In DNA form, the CDR3 reads TGCGCCAGCAGCTTAACCGGGACTAGAATCGATGAGCAGTTCTTC. Residues: CASSLTGTRIDEQFF.